This T cell receptor (beta chain) comes out of a study of cytotoxic CD8 clonotypes in ibrutinib-treated CLL. This CDR3 has 15 amino acids. Germline V gene lookup returns CDR1 SGHDT and CDR2 YYEEEE. Trimming pared 1 base from V and 0 bases from J, leaving 10 bases between. This clone came up a few times. The method was immunoSEQ multiplex PCR; TCRdb's version includes in-frame clones alone and lacks a portion of them. The profile shows roughly 200,000 clones, 70% to 75% of them singletons. V usage is TRBV5-6 and J usage is TRBJ1-2; D not certain. The sample in question was PBMCs, obtained after 12 months of ibrutinib treatment. The sequence came from a human donor with chronic lymphocytic leukemia. Here the CDR3 DNA reads TGTGCCAGCAGCTTGTATGCAGTTACTAACTATGGCTACACCTTC. Translated: CASSLYAVTNYGYTF.